The rows below give T cell receptor beta chains drawn from one sample of a study of blood T cell repertoires in COVID-19. Assay: immunoSEQ multiplex PCR; the TCRdb copy retains only in-frame clones and omits some. Of hundreds of thousands of clones detected, around 87% appear once; the ten largest clones hold 1.6%. Sequenced: PBMCs or T cells enriched from blood (not recorded which). The source of these receptors is a woman in her forties or fifties who had recovered from COVID-19. CDR3s include the opening cysteine and the closing phenylalanine or tryptophan. A D gene is named only where the DNA matches it firmly. Not every row has a clone size; where given, it reads once, few, many or a size class.

J: TRBJ1-1; V: TRBV10-3; size: -; D: TRBD1; CDR3: CAISDPGRGRDTEAFF; DNA: TGTGCCATCAGTGACCCGGGCAGGGGGCGCGATACTGAAGCTTTCTTT
J: TRBJ1-6; V: TRBV6-5; size: -; D: TRBD1; CDR3: CASQGARVNSPLHF; DNA: TGTGCCAGCCAGGGGGCCAGGGTTAATTCACCCCTCCACTTT
J: TRBJ2-7; V: TRBV28; size: -; D: -; CDR3: CASSFGRYEQYF; DNA: TGTGCCAGCAGTTTTGGCCGCTACGAGCAGTACTTC
J: TRBJ2-7; V: TRBV18; size: -; D: TRBD2; CDR3: CASSPGLAGTYEQYF; DNA: TGTGCCAGCTCACCGGGACTAGCGGGGACCTACGAGCAGTACTTC
J: TRBJ1-5; V: TRBV16; size: many; D: TRBD1; CDR3: CASSRGTGVGQPQHF; DNA: TGTGCCAGCAGCCGGGGGACAGGGGTAGGTCAGCCCCAGCATTTT
J: TRBJ2-7; V: TRBV7-9; size: few; D: -; CDR3: CASSLGDYEQYF; DNA: TGTGCCAGCAGCTTGGGAGACTACGAGCAGTACTTC
J: TRBJ1-3; V: TRBV27; size: -; D: -; CDR3: CASSSNSGNTIYF; DNA: TGTGCCAGCAGTTCCAACTCTGGAAACACCATATATTTT
J: TRBJ1-6; V: TRBV27; size: -; D: TRBD1; CDR3: CASSSPQQGNSPLHF; DNA: TGTGCCAGCAGCAGCCCGCAACAGGGGAATTCACCCCTCCACTTT
J: TRBJ2-1; V: TRBV5-1; size: -; D: TRBD2; CDR3: CASSQGLADINEQFF; DNA: TGCGCCAGCAGCCAAGGACTAGCGGATATCAATGAGCAGTTCTTC
J: TRBJ1-2; V: TRBV19; size: few; D: -; CDR3: CASSIGSLQEKYGYTF; DNA: TGTGCCAGTAGTATAGGATCCTTACAGGAGAAATATGGCTACACCTTC
J: TRBJ1-5; V: TRBV28; size: -; D: -; CDR3: CASSSTLDQTGYGNQPQHF; DNA: TGTGCCAGCAGTTCCACGCTCGATCAGACAGGTTACGGCAATCAGCCCCAGCATTTT
J: TRBJ1-1; V: TRBV24-1; size: -; D: -; CDR3: CATNRDEGTEAFF; DNA: TGTGCCACCAACAGGGACGAGGGCACTGAAGCTTTCTTT
J: TRBJ1-5; V: TRBV3-1/TRBV3-2; size: -; D: -; CDR3: CASSQGRSNQPQHF; DNA: TGTGCCAGCAGCCAAGGCAGAAGCAATCAGCCCCAGCATTTT
J: TRBJ2-5; V: TRBV6-5; size: -; D: -; CDR3: CASSYSVGQAAQYF; DNA: TGTGCCAGCAGTTACTCCGTGGGGCAGGCGGCCCAGTACTTC
J: TRBJ1-1; V: TRBV3-1/TRBV3-2; size: -; D: TRBD1; CDR3: CASSRTGFPGAFF; DNA: TGTGCCAGCAGCCGGACAGGGTTCCCAGGGGCTTTCTTT
J: TRBJ1-4; V: TRBV15; size: -; D: TRBD1; CDR3: CATSRGGTGTEKLFF; DNA: TGTGCCACCAGCAGAGGGGGGACAGGGACTGAAAAACTGTTTTTT
J: TRBJ2-1; V: TRBV30; size: once; D: TRBD2; CDR3: CAWRIRLAEAYNEQFF; DNA: TGTGCCTGGAGAATAAGACTAGCGGAGGCCTACAATGAGCAGTTCTTC
J: TRBJ1-2; V: TRBV12-3/TRBV12-4; size: -; D: -; CDR3: CASSLGATYGYTF; DNA: TGTGCCAGCAGTTTGGGGGCAACCTATGGCTACACCTTC
J: TRBJ1-1; V: TRBV19; size: -; D: -; CDR3: CATRLGGTEAFF; DNA: TGTGCCACCAGACTCGGGGGCACTGAAGCTTTCTTT
J: TRBJ2-2; V: TRBV3-1/TRBV3-2; size: -; D: -; CDR3: CASSQGSGPGRTGELFF; DNA: TGTGCCAGCAGCCAAGGTTCCGGACCAGGGAGGACCGGGGAGCTGTTTTTT
J: TRBJ2-1; V: TRBV4-2; size: few; D: TRBD2; CDR3: CASSDSGNEAYNEQFF; DNA: TGTGCCAGCAGCGACAGCGGGAACGAGGCCTACAATGAGCAGTTCTTC
J: TRBJ2-7; V: TRBV28; size: once; D: -; CDR3: CASSATAFPGDEQYF; DNA: TGTGCCAGCAGTGCCACGGCCTTTCCCGGAGACGAGCAGTACTTC
J: TRBJ2-7; V: TRBV28; size: -; D: -; CDR3: CASSLATGLNSYEQYF; DNA: TGTGCCAGCAGTTTAGCCACGGGGTTGAACTCCTACGAGCAGTACTTC
J: TRBJ2-2; V: TRBV3-1/TRBV3-2; size: -; D: -; CDR3: CASSLRTVTGELFF; DNA: TGTGCCAGCAGCCTTCGGACAGTCACCGGGGAGCTGTTTTTT
J: TRBJ2-1; V: TRBV4-1; size: once; D: TRBD2; CDR3: CASSQERGLAGYNEQFF; DNA: TGCGCCAGCAGCCAAGAGCGGGGACTAGCGGGGTACAATGAGCAGTTCTTC
J: TRBJ1-1; V: TRBV14; size: -; D: -; CDR3: CASSQVFTLGATEAFF; DNA: TGTGCCAGCAGCCAAGTCTTCACCTTGGGGGCAACTGAAGCTTTCTTT
J: TRBJ2-7; V: TRBV7-9; size: once; D: -; CDR3: CASSLTAKGEQYF; DNA: TGTGCCAGCAGCTTAACGGCGAAGGGGGAGCAGTACTTC
J: TRBJ2-7; V: TRBV28; size: -; D: TRBD1; CDR3: CASIISGTGVHEQYF; DNA: TGTGCCAGCATTATCTCCGGGACAGGGGTGCACGAGCAGTACTTC
J: TRBJ2-1; V: TRBV18; size: -; D: TRBD2; CDR3: CASSRPGLAGGRSVNEQFF; DNA: TGTGCCAGCTCACGTCCGGGACTAGCGGGAGGTAGATCAGTGAATGAGCAGTTCTTC
J: TRBJ2-1; V: TRBV5-1; size: once; D: TRBD2; CDR3: CASSLSRLADTREQFF; DNA: TGCGCCAGCAGCTTGTCTAGGCTAGCGGACACCAGGGAGCAGTTCTTC
J: TRBJ2-7; V: TRBV18; size: -; D: TRBD2; CDR3: CASGASGQYEQYF; DNA: TGTGCCAGCGGCGCTAGCGGGCAGTACGAGCAGTACTTC
J: TRBJ2-1; V: TRBV5-1; size: once; D: TRBD1; CDR3: CASSPGQGGDEQFF; DNA: TGCGCCAGCAGCCCGGGACAGGGGGGCGATGAGCAGTTCTTC
J: TRBJ2-1; V: TRBV7-2; size: -; D: -; CDR3: CASSAWREEQFF; DNA: TGTGCCAGCAGCGCGTGGAGGGAAGAGCAGTTCTTC
J: TRBJ2-7; V: TRBV5-1; size: -; D: -; CDR3: CASSLEGGEQYF; DNA: TGCGCCAGCAGCTTAGAAGGAGGCGAGCAGTACTTC
J: TRBJ2-7; V: TRBV27; size: -; D: TRBD1; CDR3: CASSLRTGAWEQYF; DNA: TGTGCCAGCAGTTTAAGGACAGGGGCATGGGAGCAGTACTTC
J: TRBJ2-3; V: TRBV9; size: -; D: TRBD2; CDR3: CASSGNSGSRTDTQYF; DNA: TGTGCCAGCAGCGGAAATAGCGGGAGTAGGACAGATACGCAGTATTTT
J: TRBJ2-1; V: TRBV5-4; size: -; D: TRBD2; CDR3: CASSLASGRWDEQFF; DNA: TGTGCCAGCAGCTTGGCTAGCGGGAGGTGGGATGAGCAGTTCTTC
J: TRBJ1-6; V: TRBV28; size: -; D: TRBD1; CDR3: CASSFEVGTGFVPLHF; DNA: TGTGCCAGCAGTTTTGAAGTTGGGACAGGGTTTGTGCCCCTCCACTTT
J: TRBJ1-1; V: TRBV3-1/TRBV3-2; size: -; D: -; CDR3: CASSQDGRLLNTEAFF; DNA: TGTGCCAGCAGCCAAGACGGGAGGCTTCTCAACACTGAAGCTTTCTTT
J: TRBJ2-5; V: TRBV5-6; size: once; D: -; CDR3: CASSFQGSETQYF; DNA: TGTGCCAGCAGCTTTCAGGGTTCGGAGACCCAGTACTTC
J: TRBJ1-5; V: TRBV30; size: -; D: TRBD1; CDR3: CAWTEQGALSNQPQHF; DNA: TGTGCCTGGACGGAACAGGGGGCACTTTCTAATCAGCCCCAGCATTTT
J: TRBJ1-6; V: TRBV30; size: -; D: -; CDR3: CAWNAGLGPLHF; DNA: TGTGCCTGGAACGCAGGTCTTGGGCCCCTCCACTTT